This is a list of T cell receptor beta chains from one sample in a study of OX40 agonist ivuxolimab in advanced cancers. Generated by immunoSEQ multiplex PCR, the TCRdb table keeps only in-frame clones and is missing some. The sample shows some 42,000 clones, approximately 75% of them seen only once. The sample was CD4+ or CD8+ T cells sorted from blood, taken in a trial of the OX40 agonist ivuxolimab. The receptors were sampled from an adult with an advanced solid tumor such as melanoma, head and neck, liver or kidney cancer. Both conserved end residues are trimmed from each CDR3. The size entry is marked missing in some rows and otherwise reads once, few, many or a size class.

J gene	clone size	V gene	CDR3 protein
TRBJ2-1	.	TRBV19	ASSLTGTSGYNEQF
TRBJ2-3	.	TRBV2	ASRPDSTDTQY
TRBJ1-1	.	TRBV5-1	ASSLVGTGNTEAF
TRBJ1-1	few	TRBV30	AWDIQGGTEAF
TRBJ1-4	few	TRBV18	ASSPYTGIWEKLF
TRBJ2-1	.	TRBV5-6	ASSAGTSGIHEQF
TRBJ2-7	.	TRBV7-6	ASSLSSGIGEQY
TRBJ2-2	.	TRBV4-2	ASSEESGKNTGELF
TRBJ2-1	few	TRBV6-1	ASTPGSYNEQF
TRBJ2-1	.	TRBV7-2	ASSPPGTSYNEQF
TRBJ1-1	.	TRBV5-4	ASSLVLWGAGTEAF
TRBJ2-5	.	TRBV6-5	ASSLGGSQETQY
TRBJ2-1	once	TRBV5-1	ASSPQGDEQF
TRBJ1-6	.	TRBV5-4	ASSRDSTLNSPLH
TRBJ2-3	.	TRBV19	ASSAAGGGDTQY
TRBJ1-3	.	TRBV5-4	ASSLGGPASGNTIY
TRBJ2-7	.	TRBV18	ASSPLRDSYEQY
TRBJ2-3	.	TRBV7-9	ASSRMTDTQY
TRBJ2-3	.	TRBV5-1	ASSYRNSGTDTQY
TRBJ2-1	.	TRBV19	ASSIDPLEAGGLGNEQF
TRBJ2-1	.	TRBV6-6	ASGDSSSYNEQF
TRBJ2-5	.	TRBV7-9	ASSEDGQETQY
TRBJ1-4	.	TRBV7-9	ASSLEREKLF
TRBJ2-5	.	TRBV2	ASSEAGTAPETQY
TRBJ1-5	once	TRBV10-1	ASSESATGYQPQH
TRBJ1-4	.	TRBV18	ASSPAPEGNEKLF
TRBJ1-2	.	TRBV5-4	ASSSIYRGQGSSYGYT
TRBJ1-2	few	TRBV6-6	ASTASGFGYT
TRBJ1-4	.	TRBV5-4	ASSSGQGVNEKLF
TRBJ2-3	.	TRBV18	ASSRSYRTGTDTQY
TRBJ2-1	.	TRBV7-2	ASSSHLGIEQF
TRBJ2-7	once	TRBV11-2	ASRSTSGSAKQY
TRBJ2-1	.	TRBV12-2	ASRFPGGLRRQGSYNEQF
TRBJ2-3	few	TRBV15	ATSRVRALGTDTQY
TRBJ2-3	.	TRBV4-3	ASSPRGSDTQY
TRBJ1-6	few	TRBV4-3	ASSLNRQGAGSPLH
TRBJ2-6	.	TRBV28	ASSRQGSGANVLT
TRBJ1-6	few	TRBV27	ASSFTFGGSPLH
TRBJ1-1	.	TRBV18	ASSRVLSDRNTEAF
TRBJ1-1	.	TRBV4-3	ASSQDLTQGSPEAS
TRBJ1-4	.	TRBV25-1	ASSDRLTNEKLF
TRBJ2-1	.	TRBV10-3	ATMGTGGPPNEQF
TRBJ2-5	.	TRBV14	ASSQNKWTQY
TRBJ2-7	.	TRBV11-2	ASSLPQGGQY
TRBJ2-3	once	TRBV4-1	ASSLRLAGDLDTQY
TRBJ1-1	few	TRBV2	ASRGAGTEAF
TRBJ1-2	.	TRBV7-9	ASSFLAGSDYGYT
TRBJ1-1	few	TRBV2	ASSEYEVEAF
TRBJ2-7	.	TRBV11-1	ASSLARGASGTGSYEQY
TRBJ2-1	.	TRBV5-1	ASSFLAGGQSDEQF
TRBJ2-3	.	TRBV2	ASSGLAGAEDTQY
TRBJ2-5	.	TRBV5-6	ASSLVVAGTETQY
TRBJ1-4	.	TRBV10-2	ASSESPGGKLF
TRBJ1-1	.	TRBV5-1	ASRSTYVGTEAF